Listed below are T cell receptor beta chains from one sample, sequenced in a study of cytomegalovirus exposure and HLA in healthy donors. Only in-frame clones appear in the TCRdb table, and some are missing; sequencing was by immunoSEQ multiplex PCR. The sample holds around 110,000 clones. Sequenced material: PBMCs. These receptors all come from a man aged 30 to 39 in good health and CMV-seronegative. The CDR3 runs from the conserved cysteine through the conserved F or W. The D gene is left open where the match is weak.

j_gene,v_gene,len,d_gene,CDR3aa,CDR3nt
TRBJ1-2,TRBV5-4,15,TRBD1,CASSSGTGGGYGYTF,TGTGCCAGCAGCTCGGGGACAGGGGGGGGCTATGGCTACACCTTC
TRBJ2-3,TRBV5-1,14,NA,CASSLDSSRDTQYF,TGCGCCAGCAGCTTGGATTCGTCGCGGGATACGCAGTATTTT
TRBJ1-1,TRBV27,12,TRBD1,CASSLTGGLLVF,TGTGCCAGCAGTCTGACAGGGGGCCTGCTTGTCTTT
TRBJ2-1,TRBV5-1,15,TRBD2,CASSRTSGMVNEQFF,TGCGCCAGCAGCCGAACTAGCGGGATGGTAAATGAGCAGTTCTTC
TRBJ2-3,TRBV5-1,12,NA,CASSLAGDTQYF,TGCGCCAGCAGCTTGGCGGGAGATACGCAGTATTTT
TRBJ2-7,TRBV9,15,TRBD1,CASSVGGTASNEQYF,TGTGCCAGCAGCGTAGGGGGGACAGCCTCCAACGAGCAGTACTTC
TRBJ2-7,TRBV7-2,15,TRBD1,CASSPTGGLSYEQYF,TGTGCCAGCAGCCCGACAGGGGGCCTCTCCTACGAGCAGTACTTC
TRBJ1-4,TRBV5-1,18,TRBD1,CASSSPYLNRGDNEKLFF,TGCGCCAGCAGCTCCCCGTACCTTAACAGGGGCGATAATGAAAAACTGTTTTTT
TRBJ2-7,TRBV29-1,14,TRBD1,CSARDRAASYEQYF,TGCAGCGCTAGGGACAGGGCGGCGTCCTACGAGCAGTACTTC
TRBJ1-2,TRBV5-4,14,NA,CASSLAPGDYGYTF,TGTGCCAGCAGCTTGGCCCCAGGGGACTATGGCTACACCTTC
TRBJ1-5,TRBV6-5,15,NA,CASRSTGTALAPQHF,TGTGCCAGCAGGTCGACAGGTACAGCACTGGCGCCCCAGCATTTT
TRBJ1-2,TRBV7-9,15,TRBD1,CASSFNRGPNYGYTF,TGTGCCAGCAGCTTTAACAGGGGGCCGAACTATGGCTACACCTTC
TRBJ1-6,TRBV27,14,NA,CASTLTGYNSPLHF,TGTGCCAGCACCCTAACAGGTTATAATTCACCCCTCCACTTT
TRBJ2-1,TRBV5-1,16,TRBD1,CASSLAGQGAYNEQFF,TGCGCCAGCAGCTTGGCCGGACAGGGGGCCTACAATGAGCAGTTCTTC
TRBJ1-5,TRBV18,14,TRBD1,CASSPTGRNQPQHF,TGTGCCAGCTCACCGACAGGGCGCAATCAGCCCCAGCATTTT
TRBJ2-5,TRBV6-5,14,TRBD2,CASSNSGGASAQYF,TGTGCCAGCAGTAACTCCGGGGGGGCCAGCGCCCAGTACTTC
TRBJ1-2,TRBV9,15,NA,CASSVEGSGNYGYTF,TGTGCCAGCAGCGTAGAGGGGTCTGGCAACTATGGCTACACCTTC
TRBJ2-2,TRBV4-2,14,NA,CASSQGPRDGELFF,TGTGCCAGCAGCCAAGGGCCCAGGGACGGGGAGCTGTTTTTT
TRBJ1-5,TRBV10-3,15,NA,CAISESRGGNQPQHF,TGTGCCATCAGTGAGTCGCGAGGTGGCAATCAGCCCCAGCATTTT
TRBJ2-1,TRBV6-6,16,TRBD1,CASSPSTGGAYNEQFF,TGTGCCAGCAGCCCCAGCACAGGGGGCGCCTACAATGAGCAGTTCTTC
TRBJ1-1,TRBV15,14,TRBD1,CATSRQGARTEAFF,TGTGCCACCAGCAGACAGGGGGCGAGGACTGAAGCTTTCTTT
TRBJ1-2,TRBV30,14,NA,CAWNGQIFNYGYTF,TGTGCCTGGAACGGACAGATCTTCAACTATGGCTACACCTTC
TRBJ2-1,TRBV10-3,12,TRBD1,CATGPGTGPQFF,TGTGCCACCGGTCCCGGGACAGGGCCGCAGTTCTTC
TRBJ1-2,TRBV2,12,NA,CASSGARYGYTF,TGTGCCAGCAGCGGTGCCCGCTATGGCTACACCTTC
TRBJ1-1,TRBV7-9,15,TRBD1,CASSPRDRVAAEAFF,TGTGCCAGCAGCCCCCGGGACAGGGTCGCTGCTGAAGCTTTCTTT
TRBJ2-7,TRBV7-8,15,TRBD1,CASSYRTGSNYEQYF,TGTGCCAGCAGCTACAGGACAGGGTCAAACTACGAGCAGTACTTC
TRBJ2-2,TRBV6-6,14,TRBD1,CASSYSMQGVELFF,TGTGCCAGCAGTTACTCGATGCAGGGGGTCGAGCTGTTTTTT